This TCR beta chain emerged from a study of Ad26.COV2.S vaccination and SARS-CoV-2 variants. As for the study in general: Participants got Ad26.COV2.S intramuscularly, once or twice 56 days apart.

Study-wide findings and caveats: Responses of T cells in total may have been underestimated by the TCR breadth and depth analyses. Similar non-spike TCR breadth was seen in vaccine and placebo recipients.

J was trimmed by 1 base and V by 2 bases; bases with no gene match: 1. Germline V CDR1 and CDR2: SGHTA, FQGTGA. The CDR3 has 15 residues. Stated treatment: roughly 20 received Ad26.COV2.S at low or high dose, single or two shots; about 5 received placebo; per-sample allocation not given. Sampling happened 63 days after the first vaccine or placebo injection. Cohort 1b enrolled adults aged 18-55 years in Boston. The repertoire was sequenced with immunoSEQ multiplex PCR; TCRdb's copy has only in-frame clones and lacks some. The repertoire holds 350,000 to 550,000 clones, with 89% as singletons. A remark on this clone: Its cognate antigen is unknown. Other DNA sequences from this sample encode an identical CDR3 as well.

The receptor was isolated from a person aged 18 to 59 who received the Ad26.COV2.S COVID-19 vaccine or a placebo. Specimen: peripheral blood, collected in a trial of Ad26.COV2.S vaccine versus placebo. This chain links TRBV7-3 with TRBJ2-2, with 7 nucleotides matching TRBD2. The CDR3 here is CASSLRGGNTGELFF. Written as DNA, the CDR3 is TGTGCCAGCAGCTTACGCGGGGGGAACACCGGGGAGCTGTTTTTT. Variable domain in full (rest from reference TRBV7-3 and TRBJ2-2): GAGVSQTPSNKVTEKGKYVELRCDPISGHTALYWYRQSLGQGPEFLIYFQGTGAADDSGLPNDRFFAVRPEGSVSTLKIQRTERGDSAVYLCASSLRGGNTGELFFGEGSRLTVL.